These T cell receptor beta chains were read from a single sample in a study of OX40 agonist ivuxolimab in advanced cancers. Profiled with immunoSEQ multiplex PCR; TCRdb holds only in-frame clones, not every one. The table lists approximately 80,000 clones, 75% to 95% of them singletons. Sequencing was performed on CD4+ or CD8+ T cells sorted from blood, taken in a trial of the OX40 agonist ivuxolimab. Receptor source: an adult with an advanced solid tumor such as melanoma, head and neck, liver or kidney cancer. Both conserved end residues are trimmed from each CDR3. Each record gives: CDR3 protein, D gene, V gene, J gene. The D gene is left open where the match is weak.

ASSGAGGLGADTQY,TRBD2,TRBV9,TRBJ2-3
ASSTGPSQETQY,-,TRBV5-1,TRBJ2-5
ASSPDRAYNEQF,TRBD1,TRBV18,TRBJ2-1
SVEGGDRDIPGELF,TRBD1,TRBV29-1,TRBJ2-2
ASRPGTGSTEAF,-,TRBV6-6,TRBJ1-1
ASSTGVLGEQY,-,TRBV19,TRBJ2-7
ASSLGIRSGKETQY,TRBD2,TRBV5-4,TRBJ2-5
ASSPSHGLSGTGELF,-,TRBV4-2,TRBJ2-2
ASSISNEQF,-,TRBV19,TRBJ2-1
ASSLRVGYGEQY,-,TRBV7-2,-
ASSLAWGSTEAF,-,TRBV7-2,TRBJ1-1
ASSPRARPSYEQY,-,TRBV7-9,TRBJ2-7
ASSVGSQHEQY,-,TRBV9,TRBJ2-7
ASSFAGAGYT,-,TRBV11-3,TRBJ1-2
ASSSDWAGTMNTEAF,-,TRBV19,TRBJ1-1
ASSQGERDTQY,-,TRBV4-1,TRBJ2-3